Following are 29 T cell receptor beta chains from one sample sequenced in a study of CD8+CD57+ T cells in acquired aplastic anemia. Profiling that covered TCR beta VDJ and CDR3 relied on genomic DNA as its template. TCRdb reanalysed the reads using MiXCR and keeps one entry per CDR3 protein. This table has approximately 150,000 distinct CDR3 sequences, over 55% appearing once. Sequencing was done on patients that had shown CD8+CD57+ cell expansion by flow cytometry. Sequenced input: sorted CD4+, CD8+, or CD8+CD57+ T cells (not recorded which) from PBMCs. These receptors came from a human donor with aplastic anemia.

The rearrangement links TRBV7-9 to TRBJ2-7; D is unclear. The CDR3 runs to 14 residues. Trimming left V 3 bases short and J 3 bases short, with 12 bases between. Germline V gene sequence: CDR1 SEHNR, CDR2 FQNEAQ (reference sequence). The DNA for the CDR3 is TGTGCCAGCAGCTTCCCAGCTTTGAGCTACGAGCAGTACTTC. Residues: CASSFPALSYEQYF.

This rearrangement joins TRBV7-3 to TRBJ2-1; 7 nucleotides agree with TRBD2. The J segment lost 5 bases and the V segment lost 6 bases, leaving 10 bases of the junction unmatched. The germline CDR1 and CDR2 sequences are SGHTA and FQGTGA. The CDR3 runs 15 residues. The CDR3 nucleotides read TGTGCCAGCAGTGAATTCCGGGACTACCACAATGAGCAGTTCTTC. Protein product: CASSEFRDYHNEQFF.

This clonotype was counted ten times or more. The chain employs TRBV4-3 and TRBJ2-1, with D uncertain. Per germline, CDR1 LGHNA and CDR2 YSLEER. Between the trimmed V and J ends, which lost 0 bases and 4 bases, there was a span of 7 bases. CDR3 length: 14 amino acids. The CDR3 reads CASSQEVLYNEQFF. CDR3 in DNA: TGCGCCAGCAGCCAAGAGGTCCTTTACAATGAGCAGTTCTTC.

The chain has TRBV5-6 and TRBJ2-7, with 8 bases aligning to TRBD1. Germline-derived CDR1 and CDR2 are SGHDT and YYEEEE. J lost 3 bases, V lost 5 bases, and 10 bases had no gene match. The CDR3 is 15 amino acids. The CDR3 region has the DNA TGTGCCAGCAGTCCCATCGGACAGGGCGACTACGAGCAGTACTTC. Its translation is CASSPIGQGDYEQYF.

The V gene is TRBV2, the J gene TRBJ2-1; weak D call: TRBD1 (5 bases). V was clipped by 2 bases and J by 4 bases, with 12 bases between them. The germline V gene has CDR1 SNHLY and CDR2 FYNNEI. The CDR3 extends over 15 amino acids. In nucleotides, the CDR3 is TGTGCCAGCAGTGAATTCAGGGTATTGTACAATGAGCAGTTCTTC. Translated: CASSEFRVLYNEQFF.

The chain is built from TRBV20-1 and TRBJ2-3; possibly TRBD1 or TRBD2 for D (5 bases each). CDR1 and CDR2 from the germline V gene are DFQATT and SNEGSKA (reference sequence). V was shortened by 2 bases and J by 6 bases, with 18 bases between the two germline ends. The CDR3 has 15 amino acids. For the CDR3, the DNA is TGCAGTGCTAGACCACGGACTTCCAAGGGGGATACGCAGTATTTT. It codes for CSARPRTSKGDTQYF.

J is TRBJ1-1 and V is TRBV19; D ambiguous. The length of the CDR3 is 14 residues. Trimming removed 3 bases at V and 3 bases at J, with 11 bases between. Germline V gene lookup returns CDR1 LNHDA and CDR2 SQIVND (reference sequence). In DNA, the CDR3 is TGTGCCAGTAGTATCGGCAGCTACTACACTGAAGCTTTCTTT. It codes for CASSIGSYYTEAFF. Variable domain in full (rest from reference TRBV19 and TRBJ1-1): DGGITQSPKYLFRKEGQNVTLSCEQNLNHDAMYWYRQDPGQGLRLIYYSQIVNDFQKGDIAEGYSVSREKKESFPLTVTSAQKNPTAFYLCASSIGSYYTEAFFGQGTRLTVV.

This chain joins TRBV6-4 and TRBJ1-6; 7 bases map to TRBD1. The CDR3 spans 14 residues. Losses at the gene ends were 6 bases for V and 8 bases for J; bases not matched to a gene: 7. Germline assignment: CDR1 MRHNA and CDR2 SNTAGT. The CDR3 DNA is TGTGCCAGCAGGGGCGACAGGGCCCATTCACCCCTCCACTTT. This codes for CASRGDRAHSPLHF.

A few counts support this clonotype. This sequence joins TRBV24-1 and TRBJ1-2; D call uncertain. The length of the CDR3 is 14 residues. V dropped 4 bases and J dropped 2 bases, with 10 bases sitting between them. Germline V gene sequence: CDR1 KGHDR, CDR2 SFDVKD. The CDR3 DNA is TGTGCCACCAGTGAGGGTCGGGAAAACTATGGCTACACCTTC. Translating it yields CATSEGRENYGYTF.

Of note for this clonotype: At one boundary the junction diverges from the germline segment, which might be a read error. This chain joins TRBV20-1 and TRBJ2-1, with a tentative D call TRBD1 (6 bases). Germline V CDR1 and CDR2: DFQATT, SNEGSKA (reference sequence). The CDR3 spans 13 residues. CDR3 bases: TGCAGTGCGAGAGGGGACAAGAACAATGAGCAGTTCTTC. Translation gives CSARGDKNNEQFF.

This chain uses TRBV19 with TRBJ2-1; TRBD2 might be the D (5 bases). In germline, CDR1 is LNHDA, CDR2 SQIVND (reference sequence). This CDR3 contains 14 residues. This chain's CDR3 is CATSVGIHTNEQFF. The DNA for the CDR3 is TGTGCTACATCCGTCGGGATACACACTAATGAGCAGTTCTTC.

The chain is built from TRBV7-2 and TRBJ1-5; a possible D gene is TRBD1 (5 bases). V was clipped by 1 base and J by 0 bases, with 7 bases between them. In germline, CDR1 is SGHTA, CDR2 FQGNSA. This CDR3 comprises 15 residues. This CDR3 reads CASSLGGISNQPQHF. The DNA for the CDR3 is TGTGCCAGCAGCTTAGGGGGGATTAGCAATCAGCCCCAGCATTTT.

The chain recombines TRBV5-1 with TRBJ2-5, with 8 bases fitting TRBD1. Germline V gives CDR1 SGHRS, CDR2 YFSETQ. V shed 0 bases and J 1 base; nucleotides not matched to a gene: 2. The CDR3 is 15 amino acids. The CDR3 DNA is TGCGCCAGCAGCTTGGACAGGGGGAGCCAAGAGACCCAGTACTTC. Translated: CASSLDRGSQETQYF.

This clonotype was counted at least ten times. This chain joins TRBV5-1 and TRBJ2-1; the D gene is possibly TRBD2 (5 bases). The CDR3 totals 15 residues. Trimming left V 0 bases short and J 2 bases short, with 9 bases between. CDR1 and CDR2 (germline): SGHRS, YFSETQ. CDR3 residues: CASSLEEVAYNEQFF. The CDR3 DNA reads as TGCGCCAGCAGCTTGGAGGAGGTAGCCTACAATGAGCAGTTCTTC.

The rearrangement links TRBV4-2 to TRBJ2-7, with TRBD1 matching 7 bases. The germline V gene has CDR1 LGHNA and CDR2 YNFKEQ. This CDR3 is 14 amino acids long. After removal of 1 base from V and 6 bases from J, the junction contained 6 bases not matched to a gene. In DNA form, the CDR3 reads TGTGCCAGCAGCCAAGGACAGGGCGGTGCCGAGCAGTACTTC. This translates into CASSQGQGGAEQYF.

The chain uses TRBV29-1 and TRBJ2-3; 9 nucleotides align to TRBD1. The CDR3 contains 15 residues. V lost 4 bases, J lost 2 bases, and 7 bases stayed unmatched. The V gene's germline CDR1 is SQVTM and CDR2 ANQGSEA. The CDR3 region is CSVGGGTGYTDTQYF. In DNA form, the CDR3 reads TGCAGCGTTGGGGGGGGGACAGGGTACACAGATACGCAGTATTTT.

On this clonotype: Sequence at one end of the junction differs from germline and may be a read error. The chain has TRBV7-9 and TRBJ1-2, with a tentative D call TRBD1 (5 bases). The CDR3 contains 13 residues. Germline V CDR1 and CDR2: SEHNR, FQNEAQ (reference sequence). The CDR3 loop reads CASSRDVGYGYTF. CDR3 sequence (DNA): TGCGCCAGCAGTCGGGACGTAGGCTATGGCTACACCTTC.

V is TRBV10-3 and J is TRBJ2-2; D is tentatively TRBD1 or TRBD2 (6 bases each). The germline gives CDR1 ENHRY, CDR2 SYGVKD. V lost 10 bases to trimming and J lost 6 bases, with 21 bases between them. The CDR3 contains 15 residues. The CDR3 reads CASRTNRVFPGELFF. The CDR3 DNA reads TGTGCCAGCAGGACTAACAGGGTTTTCCCCGGGGAGCTGTTTTTT.

This clonotype has more than one count but fewer than ten. The chain recombines TRBV20-1 with TRBJ2-5; 7 positions agree with TRBD2. Germline trimming cut 4 bases from V and 5 bases from J; bases unmatched to any gene: 7. The CDR3 is 13 amino acids. Germline V gives CDR1 DFQATT, CDR2 SNEGSKA (reference sequence). The CDR3 DNA reads as TGCAGTGCTAAAGGACTAGGTGGGGAGACCCAGTACTTC. Protein: CSAKGLGGETQYF.

The chain is built from TRBV20-1 and TRBJ1-1; TRBD1 is a possible D gene (5 bases). The CDR3 is 13 amino acids. V lost 0 bases and J 12 bases, leaving 17 bases between the germline ends. Germline lookup yields CDR1 DFQATT and CDR2 SNEGSKA (reference sequence). CDR3 region: CSARDPTRDGSFF. The CDR3 region has the DNA TGCAGTGCTAGAGATCCGACCAGGGATGGGTCTTTCTTT.

This chain connects TRBV15 to TRBJ1-5; a possible D gene is TRBD1 (6 bases). V lost 7 bases, J lost 0 bases, and 22 bases lay in between. The CDR3 sequence is 18 residues long. Germline CDR1 and CDR2: LNHNV and YYDKDF (reference sequence). Here the CDR3 DNA reads TGTGCCACCACCAACGCAGCGCTGGGGGCGAATAGCAATCAGCCCCAGCATTTT. This codes for CATTNAALGANSNQPQHF.

There are a few counts of this clonotype. The V call is TRBV29-1, the J call TRBJ1-2; no reliable D call. Germline V gives CDR1 SQVTM, CDR2 ANQGSEA. CDR3 length equals 12 residues. V lost 6 bases to trimming and J lost 0 bases, with 8 bases between them. The CDR3 DNA follows: TGCAGCGTCAGGACGGCTAACTATGGCTACACCTTC. It codes for CSVRTANYGYTF. Using reference TRBV29-1 and TRBJ1-2 for the parts outside the CDR3, the full variable domain is SAVISQKPSRDICQRGTSLTIQCQVDSQVTMMFWYRQQPGQSLTLIATANQGSEATYESGFVIDKFPISRPNLTFSTLTVSNMSPEDSSIYLCSVRTANYGYTFGSGTRLTVV.

A note on this clonotype: An end of the junction differs from the germline gene, which may be a read error. The chain combines TRBV7-8 with TRBJ2-3; D perhaps matches TRBD2 (5 bases). The CDR3 is made up of 18 amino acids. Germline lookup yields CDR1 SGHVS and CDR2 FQNEAQ. CDR3 in DNA: TGCGCCAGCAGCCAAGGCGACGGTGCCGCGAGGGGCACAGATACGCAGTATTTT. The encoded protein is CASSQGDGAARGTDTQYF. Full variable domain (missing parts from reference TRBV7-8 and TRBJ2-3): GAGVSQSPRYKVAKRGQDVALRCDPISGHVSLFWYQQALGQGPEFLTYFQNEAQLDKSGLPSDRFFAERPEGSVSTLKIQRTQQEDSAVYLCASSQGDGAARGTDTQYFGPGTRLTVL.

V and J are TRBV11-2 and TRBJ2-7; 8 bases align to TRBD2. CDR3 size: 18 residues. V lost 6 bases and J lost 4; bases outside the gene matches: 20. The germline CDR1 and CDR2 sequences are SGHAT and FQNNGV. CDR3: CASSFAYSGNSRQYEQYF. Here the CDR3 DNA reads TGTGCCAGCAGTTTTGCCTATAGCGGGAACTCGAGACAGTACGAGCAGTACTTC.

The chain recombines TRBV10-1 with TRBJ1-1; no clear D gene. Trimming cost V 7 bases and J 1 base, with 7 bases left between them. CDR3 length: 12 residues. Germline V gives CDR1 WNHNN, CDR2 SYGVQD (reference sequence). As DNA, the CDR3 is TGCGCCAGCATAGGTGGGAACACTGAAGCTTTCTTT. This encodes CASIGGNTEAFF.

V usage is TRBV20-1 and J usage is TRBJ2-5; D is ambiguous. CDR1 DFQATT and CDR2 SNEGSKA come from the germline V gene (reference sequence). Trimming left V 2 bases short and J 4 bases short, with 8 bases between. The CDR3 contains 12 residues. Written as DNA, the CDR3 is TGCAGTGCTAGACGCGGCCGAGAGACCCAGTACTTC. Its protein is CSARRGRETQYF.

V and J are TRBV2 and TRBJ1-1, with D tentatively TRBD1 (5 bases). CDR1 SNHLY and CDR2 FYNNEI come from the germline V gene. V lost 9 bases and J lost 0, with 14 bases in between. The CDR3 is 14 amino acids. CDR3 sequence (DNA): TGTGCCAGTGTTCTGGAGGGGATGAACACTGAAGCTTTCTTT. It yields the protein CASVLEGMNTEAFF.

As regards this clonotype: The junction departs from the called germline gene at one end, perhaps through a read error. The chain is built from TRBV7-2 and TRBJ2-1; D possibly corresponds to TRBD1 (5 bases). This CDR3 region has 17 residues. Germline V CDR1 and CDR2: SGHTA, FQGNSA. The CDR3 region is CASSVFFDSLNYNEQFF. The CDR3 bases are TGTGCTAGCAGCGTCTTCTTTGACAGCCTGAACTACAATGAGCAGTTCTTC.

This clonotype was counted between two and nine times. The chain uses TRBV20-1 and TRBJ2-3; 10 nucleotides align to TRBD1. With V trimmed by 3 bases and J by 2 bases, 5 bases remained unmatched. Germline assignment: CDR1 DFQATT and CDR2 SNEGSKA (reference sequence). The CDR3 spans 15 residues. CDR3 amino acids: CSASGGTGATDTQYF. The CDR3 nucleotides read TGCAGTGCTAGTGGTGGGACAGGGGCCACAGATACGCAGTATTTT.